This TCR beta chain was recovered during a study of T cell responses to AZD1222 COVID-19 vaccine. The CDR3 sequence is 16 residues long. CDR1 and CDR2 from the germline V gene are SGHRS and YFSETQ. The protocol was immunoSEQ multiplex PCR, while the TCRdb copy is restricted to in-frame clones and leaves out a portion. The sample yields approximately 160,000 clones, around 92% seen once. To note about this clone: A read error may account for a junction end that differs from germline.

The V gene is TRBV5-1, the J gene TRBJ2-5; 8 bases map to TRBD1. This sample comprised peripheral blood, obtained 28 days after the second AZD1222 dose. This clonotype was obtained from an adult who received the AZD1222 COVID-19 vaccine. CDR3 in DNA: TGCGCCGGCAGCTCGCAGGGGGCGGTGGTACGAGAGACCCAGTACTTC. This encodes CAGSSQGAVVRETQYF.